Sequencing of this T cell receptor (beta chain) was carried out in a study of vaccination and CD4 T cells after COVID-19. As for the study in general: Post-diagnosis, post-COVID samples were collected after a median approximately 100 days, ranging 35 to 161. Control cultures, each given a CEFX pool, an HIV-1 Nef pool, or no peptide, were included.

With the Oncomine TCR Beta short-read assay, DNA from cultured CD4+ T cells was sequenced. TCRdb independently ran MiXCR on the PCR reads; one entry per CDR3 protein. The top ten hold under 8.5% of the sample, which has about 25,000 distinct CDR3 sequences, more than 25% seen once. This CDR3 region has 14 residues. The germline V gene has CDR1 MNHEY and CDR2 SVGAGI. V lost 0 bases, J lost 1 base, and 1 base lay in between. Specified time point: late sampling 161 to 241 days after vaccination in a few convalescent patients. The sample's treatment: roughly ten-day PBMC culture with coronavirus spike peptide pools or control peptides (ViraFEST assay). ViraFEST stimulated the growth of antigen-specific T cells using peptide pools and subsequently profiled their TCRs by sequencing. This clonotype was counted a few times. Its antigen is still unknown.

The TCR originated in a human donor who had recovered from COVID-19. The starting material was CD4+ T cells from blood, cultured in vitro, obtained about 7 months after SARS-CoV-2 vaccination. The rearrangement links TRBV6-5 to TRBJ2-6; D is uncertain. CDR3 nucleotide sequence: TGTGCCAGCAGTTACTCATCTGGGGCCAACGTCCTGACTTTC. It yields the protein CASSYSSGANVLTF.